A selection of T cell receptor beta chains follows, all from one sample in a study of beta chain features in type 1 diabetes. Using immunoSEQ multiplex PCR, the repertoire was profiled, and TCRdb retains in-frame clones only, with some absent. There are about 450,000 clones in the sample; over 9.5% occur only once, and approximately 0.045% lies in the top ten. Sequenced: naive CD4+ T cells from blood. These receptors were obtained from a woman under 30 in good health. Each CDR3 is given without its conserved first and last residue. Each record gives: V gene, J gene, CDR3 protein.

V gene: TRBV29-1
J gene: TRBJ2-3
CDR3 protein: SVTGPAGFTDTQY

V gene: TRBV19
J gene: TRBJ2-7
CDR3 protein: ASSLGLAGGPWEQY

V gene: TRBV27
J gene: TRBJ2-1
CDR3 protein: ASSLAGASYNEQF

V gene: TRBV28
J gene: TRBJ1-5
CDR3 protein: ASSLATGDQPQH

V gene: TRBV5-6
J gene: TRBJ1-5
CDR3 protein: ASSFVGGNQPQH

V gene: TRBV30
J gene: TRBJ1-1
CDR3 protein: ALHRGRSWVNTEAF

V gene: TRBV6-5
J gene: TRBJ2-5
CDR3 protein: ASSTRTGLETQY

V gene: TRBV5-1
J gene: TRBJ2-6
CDR3 protein: ASWGQFSGANVLT

V gene: TRBV25-1
J gene: TRBJ2-1
CDR3 protein: ASSVYLGREQF

V gene: TRBV14
J gene: TRBJ2-3
CDR3 protein: ASSAGVLSTDTQY

V gene: TRBV10-3
J gene: TRBJ1-5
CDR3 protein: AISESLTGGSQH

V gene: TRBV14
J gene: TRBJ2-3
CDR3 protein: ASSLAGTDTQY

V gene: TRBV5-1
J gene: TRBJ2-1
CDR3 protein: ASSLPKLAGEDNEQF

V gene: TRBV7-9
J gene: TRBJ2-5
CDR3 protein: ASSSQGAGVRETQY

V gene: TRBV5-6
J gene: TRBJ2-1
CDR3 protein: ASSLLAVYNEQF

V gene: TRBV4-3
J gene: TRBJ1-2
CDR3 protein: ASSQDHSFDYGYT

V gene: TRBV7-8
J gene: TRBJ1-6
CDR3 protein: ASSPTVNNSPLH